This T cell receptor (beta chain) was identified in a study of T cell repertoires in cytomegalovirus infection. The germline V gene encodes CDR1 MNHEY and CDR2 SVGEGT. With V trimmed by 0 bases and J by 0 bases, 2 bases remained unmatched. The CDR3 totals 15 residues. Concerning this clonotype: Its antigen remains unidentified.

Whole-study findings and limits: Identification of carriers of CMV plus the relevant HLA was achieved through cumulative public TCR beta family frequency. HLA-C-restricted TCR beta clonotypes specific for CMV led the ex vivo response.

TCRdb passed the reads through MiXCR, listing each CDR3 protein once. The repertoire has 200,000 or so distinct CDR3 sequences, roughly 30% of them found once; the top ten carry 30% to 40%. The receptor's source is a human donor in good health (CMV status not recorded). Some clones in this sample may be carry-over from other donors' samples. Source material: PBMCs. The V call is TRBV6-2 or TRBV6-3, the J call TRBJ2-7; 7 nucleotides align to TRBD2. The CDR3 here is CASSYSGGSSYEQYF. The CDR3 nucleotides are TGTGCCAGCAGTTACTCGGGCGGGAGCTCCTACGAGCAGTACTTC.